This T cell receptor (beta chain) is from a study of OX40 agonist ivuxolimab in advanced cancers. In the study overall: The costimulatory receptor OX40 (CD134) was targeted by ivuxolimab, a fully human IgG2 agonistic monoclonal antibody. Intravenous ivuxolimab was administered to patients every 2 weeks at six dose levels: 0.01, 0.1, 0.3, 1.5, 3 and 10 mg/kg. Among the approximately 50 dose-escalation patients, about 20 had hepatocellular carcinoma, roughly 15 melanoma, 9 renal cell carcinoma and 9 head and neck cancer. The dose-escalation cohort was 82.7% male with a mean age of approximately 60 years, ranging from 23 to 79. Patients were allowed to have had prior anti-PD-1, anti-PD-L1 or anti-CTLA-4 therapy, and roughly two fifths of the dose-escalation patients had been treated with checkpoint inhibitors. Partial responses occurred in three dose-escalation patients, of whom one had hepatocellular carcinoma and two had cutaneous melanoma. Peripheral TCRbeta sequencing aimed to test whether ivuxolimab altered TCR sequence diversity and caused clonal T-cell expansion. The paper describes the monotherapy dose-escalation part (N ≈ 49 patients) of the phase I trial of ivuxolimab. Summary of the overall study and its limitations: The antigen specificity of the clonally expanded peripheral T cells was not determined. After ivuxolimab, more expanded clones were found on average in CD8+ T cells than in CD4+ T cells. At doses of 0.1 to 3.0 mg/kg, clonal expansion of both CD4+ and CD8+ blood T cells was observed from baseline to week 6. In the 0.1-3.0 mg/kg groups, partial responders had among the lowest normalized peripheral clonal expansion, particularly in CD8+ T cells. Low levels of normalized T-cell clonal expansion were also seen in some patients who did not respond.

Patients with a history of autoimmune disease or receiving systemic immunosuppression were excluded from the trial. In every dose cohort, peripheral blood was drawn for TCR sequencing at baseline, cycle 4 day 1, and cycle 7 day 1. The samples were drawn from a first-in-human, open-label, multicenter phase I dose-escalation trial of ivuxolimab. The trial enrolled adults with locally advanced or metastatic head and neck squamous cell, hepatocellular, melanoma or renal cell carcinoma. CD4+ and CD8+ T cells were sorted separately from peripheral blood before TCR sequencing. Of note for this clone: The target of this receptor is not known. Base qualities were left out, and no much larger clone turns up one base away.

Genomic DNA was extracted from sorted cells for sequencing of the TCRbeta CDR3 region. TCRbeta CDR3 regions were sequenced using the immunoSEQ Assay. Entries here come from immuneACCESS through TCRdb and include only in-frame sequences with V and J called. Some clones fail to appear in such tables; in the studies checked, an unresolved V gene covers under half of the shortfall, and the cause of the remainder is unknown. The sample contains approximately 55,000 clones, 86% of them found a single time. In total, the top ten clones hold roughly an eighth of the sample. Inclusive of the bounding cysteine and phenylalanine, the CDR3 is 15 residues long. Of all the DNA, just the CDR3 is kept, 45 bases in frame from base 1. Trimmed from V: 4 bases; trimmed from J: 1 base; junction bases lacking a gene match: 3. According to the germline V gene, CDR1 reads MDHEN and CDR2 reads SYDVKM.

The origin of this receptor is an adult with an advanced solid tumor such as melanoma, head and neck, liver or kidney cancer. Here the chain combines TRBV28 and TRBJ2-1, with 8 middle bases fitting TRBD2. Source: CD4+ or CD8+ T cells sorted from blood, taken in a trial of the OX40 agonist ivuxolimab. The CDR3 is CASSSLAGSYNEQFF. The nucleotide sequence is TGTGCCAGCAGTTCTCTAGCGGGTTCCTACAATGAGCAGTTCTTC.